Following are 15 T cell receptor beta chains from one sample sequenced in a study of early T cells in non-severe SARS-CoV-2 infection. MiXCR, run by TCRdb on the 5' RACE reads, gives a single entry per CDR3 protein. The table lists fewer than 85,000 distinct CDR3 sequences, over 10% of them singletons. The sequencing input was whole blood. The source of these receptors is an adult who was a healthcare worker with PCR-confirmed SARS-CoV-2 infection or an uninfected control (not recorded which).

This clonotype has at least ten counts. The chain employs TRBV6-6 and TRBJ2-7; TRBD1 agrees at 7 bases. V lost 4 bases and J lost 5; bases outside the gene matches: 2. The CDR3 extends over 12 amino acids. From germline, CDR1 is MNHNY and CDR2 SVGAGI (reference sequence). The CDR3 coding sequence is TGTGCCAGCAGTTGGACAGGCAACGAGCAGTACTTC. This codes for CASSWTGNEQYF.

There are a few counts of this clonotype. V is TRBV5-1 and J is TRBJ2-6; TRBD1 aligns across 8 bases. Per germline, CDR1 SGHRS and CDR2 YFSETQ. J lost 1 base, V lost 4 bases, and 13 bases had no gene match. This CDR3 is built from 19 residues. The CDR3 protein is CASSPRPGTGDSGANVLTF. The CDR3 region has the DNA TGCGCCAGCAGCCCCCGACCGGGGACAGGTGATTCTGGGGCCAACGTCCTGACTTTC.

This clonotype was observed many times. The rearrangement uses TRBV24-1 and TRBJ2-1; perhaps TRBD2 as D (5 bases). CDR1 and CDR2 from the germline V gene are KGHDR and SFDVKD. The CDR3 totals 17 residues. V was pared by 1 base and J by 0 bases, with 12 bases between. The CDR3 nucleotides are TGTGCCACCAGTGATTTTCGGTCAAGCGGCTCCTACAATGAGCAGTTCTTC. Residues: CATSDFRSSGSYNEQFF.

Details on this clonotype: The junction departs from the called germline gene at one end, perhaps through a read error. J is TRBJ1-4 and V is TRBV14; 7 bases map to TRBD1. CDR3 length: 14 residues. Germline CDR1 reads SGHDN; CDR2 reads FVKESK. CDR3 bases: TGTGCCAGCGGTTACGGGACAGCTAATGAAAAACTGTCTTTT. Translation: CASGYGTANEKLSF.

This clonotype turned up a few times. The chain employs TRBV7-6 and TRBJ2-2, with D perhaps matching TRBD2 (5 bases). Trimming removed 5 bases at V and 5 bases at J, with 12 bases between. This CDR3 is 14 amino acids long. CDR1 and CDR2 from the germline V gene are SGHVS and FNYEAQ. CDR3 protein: CASSRPGSTGELFF. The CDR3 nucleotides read TGTGCCAGCAGCCGCCCGGGGTCGACCGGGGAGCTGTTTTTT. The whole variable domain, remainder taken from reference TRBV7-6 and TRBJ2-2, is GAGVSQSPRYKVTKRGQDVALRCDPISGHVSLYWYRQALGQGPEFLTYFNYEAQQDKSGLPNDRFSAERPEGSISTLTIQRTEQRDSAMYRCASSRPGSTGELFFGEGSRLTVL.

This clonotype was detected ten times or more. The CDR3 protein is CASSLPTGGFQPQHF. The CDR3 DNA reads TGTGCCAGCAGTCTCCCAACAGGGGGCTTTCAGCCCCAGCATTTT. The chain recombines TRBV6-2 or TRBV6-3 with TRBJ1-5; TRBD1 matches 9 bases. The trim removed 5 bases at V and 6 bases at J, leaving 8 bases unmatched. CDR1 MNHEY and CDR2 SVGEGT come from the germline V gene. The CDR3 has 15 amino acids.

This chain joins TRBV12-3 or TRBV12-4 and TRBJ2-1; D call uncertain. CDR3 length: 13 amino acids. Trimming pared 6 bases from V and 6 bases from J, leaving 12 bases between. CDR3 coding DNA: TGTGCCAGCAGGCCTAACTGGGCCAATGAGCAGTTCTTC. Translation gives CASRPNWANEQFF.

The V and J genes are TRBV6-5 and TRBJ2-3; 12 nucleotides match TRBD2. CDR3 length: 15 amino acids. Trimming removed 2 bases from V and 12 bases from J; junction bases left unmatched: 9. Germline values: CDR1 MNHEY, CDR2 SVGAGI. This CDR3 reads CASSYTDQGLAGQYF. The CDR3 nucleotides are TGTGCCAGCAGTTACACCGATCAAGGACTAGCGGGACAGTATTTT.

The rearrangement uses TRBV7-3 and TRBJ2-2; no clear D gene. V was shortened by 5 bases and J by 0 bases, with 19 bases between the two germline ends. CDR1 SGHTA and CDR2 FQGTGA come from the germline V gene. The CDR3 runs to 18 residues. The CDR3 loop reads CASSLRTAHATNTGELFF. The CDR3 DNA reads TGTGCCAGCAGCCTGAGGACGGCCCACGCTACGAACACCGGGGAGCTGTTTTTT.

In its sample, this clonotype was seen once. CDR3 DNA sequence: TGTGCCAGCAGTTACTCCGACAACCAAAATGAAAAACTGTTTTTT. This codes for CASSYSDNQNEKLFF. V and J are TRBV6-5 and TRBJ1-4, with D uncertain. Germline CDR1 is MNHEY and CDR2 is SVGAGI. The CDR3 runs 15 residues. Trimming removed 0 bases from V and 5 bases from J, with 10 bases in between.

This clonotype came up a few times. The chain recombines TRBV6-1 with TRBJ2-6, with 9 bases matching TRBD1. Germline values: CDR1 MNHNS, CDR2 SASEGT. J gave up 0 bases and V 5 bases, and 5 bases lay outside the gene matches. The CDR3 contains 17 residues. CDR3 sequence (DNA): TGTGCCAGCAGTCCGGACAGGGGACTCTCTGGGGCCAACGTCCTGACTTTC. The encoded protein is CASSPDRGLSGANVLTF.

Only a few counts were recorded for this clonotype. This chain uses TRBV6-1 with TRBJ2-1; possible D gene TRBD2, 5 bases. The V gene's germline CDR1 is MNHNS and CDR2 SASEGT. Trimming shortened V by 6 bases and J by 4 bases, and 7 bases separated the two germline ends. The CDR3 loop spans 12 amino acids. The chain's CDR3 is CASRSGYNEQFF. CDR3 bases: TGTGCCAGCAGGAGCGGATACAATGAGCAGTTCTTC.

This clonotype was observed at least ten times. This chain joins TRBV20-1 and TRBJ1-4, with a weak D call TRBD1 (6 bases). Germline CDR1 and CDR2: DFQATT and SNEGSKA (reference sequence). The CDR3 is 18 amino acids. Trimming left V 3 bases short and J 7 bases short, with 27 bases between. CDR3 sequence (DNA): TGCAGTGCTAGTGACGCACGGGGCAAGGGGGGATTAGGTGAAAAACTGTTTTTT. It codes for CSASDARGKGGLGEKLFF.

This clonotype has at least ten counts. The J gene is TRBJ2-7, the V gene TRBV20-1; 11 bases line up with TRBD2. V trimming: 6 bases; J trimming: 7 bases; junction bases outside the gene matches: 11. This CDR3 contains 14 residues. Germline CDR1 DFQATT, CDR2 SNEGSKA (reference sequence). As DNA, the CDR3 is TGCAGTGCCCTACCTAGCGGGAGGACAAAAGAGCAGTACTTC. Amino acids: CSALPSGRTKEQYF.

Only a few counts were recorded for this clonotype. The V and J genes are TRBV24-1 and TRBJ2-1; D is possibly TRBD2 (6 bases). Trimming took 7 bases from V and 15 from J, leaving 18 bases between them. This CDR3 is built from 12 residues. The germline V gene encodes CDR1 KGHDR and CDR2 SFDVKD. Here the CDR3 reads CATSFQDYLGFF. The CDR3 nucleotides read TGTGCCACCAGCTTTCAGGACTACTTAGGGTTCTTC.